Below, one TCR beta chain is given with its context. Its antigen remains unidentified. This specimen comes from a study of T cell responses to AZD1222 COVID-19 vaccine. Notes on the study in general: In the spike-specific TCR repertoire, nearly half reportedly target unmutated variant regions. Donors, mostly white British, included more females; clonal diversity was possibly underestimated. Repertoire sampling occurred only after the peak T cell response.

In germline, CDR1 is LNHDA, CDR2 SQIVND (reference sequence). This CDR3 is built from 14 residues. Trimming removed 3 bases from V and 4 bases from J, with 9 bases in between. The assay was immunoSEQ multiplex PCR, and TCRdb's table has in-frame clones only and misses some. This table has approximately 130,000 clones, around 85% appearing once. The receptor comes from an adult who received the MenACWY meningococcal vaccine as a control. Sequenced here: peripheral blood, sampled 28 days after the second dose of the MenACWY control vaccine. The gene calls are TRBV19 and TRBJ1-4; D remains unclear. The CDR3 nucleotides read TGTGCCAGTAGTATTGGACGGATTAATGAAAAACTGTTTTTT. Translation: CASSIGRINEKLFF.